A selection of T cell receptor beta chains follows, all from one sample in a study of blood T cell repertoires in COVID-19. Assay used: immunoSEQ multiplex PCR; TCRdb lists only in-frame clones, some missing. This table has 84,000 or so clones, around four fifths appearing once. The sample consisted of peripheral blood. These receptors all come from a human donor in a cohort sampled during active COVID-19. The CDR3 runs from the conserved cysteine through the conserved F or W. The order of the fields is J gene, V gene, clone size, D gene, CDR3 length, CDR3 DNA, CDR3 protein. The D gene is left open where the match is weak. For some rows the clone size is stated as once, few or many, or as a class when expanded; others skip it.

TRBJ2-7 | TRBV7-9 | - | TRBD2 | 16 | TGTGCCAGCAGCTCTCAAACCGGGGGGGCCCCCTACGAGCAGTACTTC | CASSSQTGGAPYEQYF
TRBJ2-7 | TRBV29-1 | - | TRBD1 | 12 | TGCAGCGTCGACGGACAGGGGGGAGAGCAGTACTTC | CSVDGQGGEQYF
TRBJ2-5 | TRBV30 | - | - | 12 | TGTGCCTGGAGTGTAAACGCGGAGACCCAGTACTTC | CAWSVNAETQYF
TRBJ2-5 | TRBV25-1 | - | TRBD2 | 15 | TGTGCCAGCAGTGGTAGCGGGGGGGCCTGGGAGACCCAGTACTTC | CASSGSGGAWETQYF
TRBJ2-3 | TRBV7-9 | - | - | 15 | TGTGCCAGCAGCCCGAGACTAGGGCACACAGATACGCAGTATTTT | CASSPRLGHTDTQYF
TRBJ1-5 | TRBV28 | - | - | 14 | TGTGCCAGCAGACAAACAGGGTTGAGTCAGCCCCAGCATTTT | CASRQTGLSQPQHF
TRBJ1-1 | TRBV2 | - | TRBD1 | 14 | TGTGCCAGCAGAGAACAGGGGTTGTACACTGAAGCTTTCTTT | CASREQGLYTEAFF
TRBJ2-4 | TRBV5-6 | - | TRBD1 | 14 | TGTGCCAGCAGCCCGCAAGGACAGGGTGCCATTCAGTACTTC | CASSPQGQGAIQYF
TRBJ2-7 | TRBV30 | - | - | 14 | TGTGCCTGGAGTGTAGGAGGTATCTCCTACGAGCAGTACTTC | CAWSVGGISYEQYF
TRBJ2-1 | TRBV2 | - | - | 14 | TGTGCCAGCAGTCTTCTTACTAGTAGCAATGAGCAGTTCTTC | CASSLLTSSNEQFF
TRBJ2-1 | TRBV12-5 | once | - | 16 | TGTGCTAGTGGTCCCATCCGGGTCAGCTCCTACAATGAGCAGTTCTTC | CASGPIRVSSYNEQFF
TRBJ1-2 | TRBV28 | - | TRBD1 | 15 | TGTGCCAGCATTGCTCCGGGACAGGGGGCGCGTGGCTACACCTTC | CASIAPGQGARGYTF
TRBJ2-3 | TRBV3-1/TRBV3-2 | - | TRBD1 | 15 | TGTGCCAGCAGCGGGGGACAGGGGCCCACAGATACGCAGTATTTT | CASSGGQGPTDTQYF
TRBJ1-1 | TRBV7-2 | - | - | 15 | TGTGCCAGCAGCTTGCGTGCCTTCATGAACACTGAAGCTTTCTTT | CASSLRAFMNTEAFF
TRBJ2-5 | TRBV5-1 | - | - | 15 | TGCGCCAGCAGCGCTATTAACAGGGCCTTAGAGACCCAGTACTTC | CASSAINRALETQYF
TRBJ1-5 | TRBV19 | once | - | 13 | TGTGCCAGTAGTATCCGGGGAGATCAGCCCCAGCATTTT | CASSIRGDQPQHF
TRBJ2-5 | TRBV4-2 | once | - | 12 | TGTGCCAGCAGCCATAGAGGAGAGACCCAGTACTTC | CASSHRGETQYF
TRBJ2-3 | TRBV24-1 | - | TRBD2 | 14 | TGTGCCACCAGTGATTCGGGGGGGAAAGATACGCAGTATTTT | CATSDSGGKDTQYF
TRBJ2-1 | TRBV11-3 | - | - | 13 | TGTGCCAGCAGCCCCCTCAGGGGCAATGAGCAGTTCTTC | CASSPLRGNEQFF
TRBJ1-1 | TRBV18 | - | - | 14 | TGTGCCAGCTCAATGGCCGCAAGGAACACTGAAGCTTTCTTT | CASSMAARNTEAFF
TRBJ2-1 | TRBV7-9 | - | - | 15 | TGTGCCAGCAGCTTAGGCGGAGAAATTTACAATGAGCAGTTCTTC | CASSLGGEIYNEQFF
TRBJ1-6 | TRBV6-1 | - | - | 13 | TGTGCCAGCAGTGACCAGGGTGGCTCACCCCTCCACTTT | CASSDQGGSPLHF
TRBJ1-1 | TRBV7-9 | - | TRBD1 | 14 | TGTGCCAGCAGCTTCACAACAGGGGGAACTGAAGCTTTCTTT | CASSFTTGGTEAFF
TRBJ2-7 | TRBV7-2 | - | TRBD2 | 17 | TGTGCCAGCAGCTTAGCGGGAACTAGCGGGGGGAAATACGAGCAGTACTTC | CASSLAGTSGGKYEQYF
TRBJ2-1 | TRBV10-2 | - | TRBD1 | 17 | TGCGCCAGCAGCGACTGGACAGGTGGGAGCTCCTACAATGAGCAGTTCTTC | CASSDWTGGSSYNEQFF
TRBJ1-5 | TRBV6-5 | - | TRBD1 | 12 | TGTGCCAGTGGACAGGGTCTCGGGCCCCAGCATTTT | CASGQGLGPQHF
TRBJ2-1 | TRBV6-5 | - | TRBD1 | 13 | TGTGCCAGCAGCCGGGACAGGGCAAGGGAGCAGTTCTTC | CASSRDRAREQFF
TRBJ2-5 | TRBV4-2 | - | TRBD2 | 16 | TGTGCCAGCAGCCAATCGTGGCGGGGGGTTAAGGAGACCCAGTACTTC | CASSQSWRGVKETQYF
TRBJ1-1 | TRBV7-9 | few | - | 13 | TGTGCCAGCAGCTTCCGTGGGGCCACTGAAGCTTTCTTT | CASSFRGATEAFF
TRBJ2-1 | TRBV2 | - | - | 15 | TGTGCCAGCAGTGATGATAGGCGGTACTACAATGAGCAGTTCTTC | CASSDDRRYYNEQFF
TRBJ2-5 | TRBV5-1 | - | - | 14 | TGCGCCAGCAGCGCTCAACAGGTAGAAGAGACCCAGTACTTC | CASSAQQVEETQYF
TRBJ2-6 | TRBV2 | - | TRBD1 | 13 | TGTGCCAGGACAGGGACCGGGGCCAACGTCCTGACTTTC | CARTGTGANVLTF
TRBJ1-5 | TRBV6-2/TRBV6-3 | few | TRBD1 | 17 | TGTGCCAGCAGTCCCAAACAGGGGGCTCGGGACAATCAGCCCCAGCATTTT | CASSPKQGARDNQPQHF
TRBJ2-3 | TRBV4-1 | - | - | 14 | TGCGCCAGCAGCCCGTGGGGGGTCACAGATACGCAGTATTTT | CASSPWGVTDTQYF
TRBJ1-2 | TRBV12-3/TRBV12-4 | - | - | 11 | - | CASSFGSGYTF
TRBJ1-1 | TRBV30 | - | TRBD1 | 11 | TGTGCTTACGACAGGGTAGCCGAAGCTTTCTTT | CAYDRVAEAFF
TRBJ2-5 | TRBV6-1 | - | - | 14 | TGTGCCAGCAGTGAACAGGGCGGTGGGGAGACCCAGTACTTC | CASSEQGGGETQYF
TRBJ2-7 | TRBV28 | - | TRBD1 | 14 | TGTGCCAGCACCTCTACAGGGGTTTCCTACGAGCAGTACTTC | CASTSTGVSYEQYF
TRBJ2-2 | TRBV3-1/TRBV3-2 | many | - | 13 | TGTGCCAGCAGCCAATATCTTGCCGGGGAGCTGTTTTTT | CASSQYLAGELFF